These T cell receptor beta chains were read from a single sample in a study of T cells after yellow fever vaccination. Each CDR3 protein gets one entry after TCRdb re-called the 5' RACE reads with MiXCR. Of some 550,000 distinct CDR3 sequences listed, roughly 21% are singletons. The material was PBMCs, obtained 15 days after the yellow fever booster vaccination. The receptor source for this set is a man aged 25-45 years who received the YFV17D yellow fever vaccine. The CDR3 runs from the conserved cysteine through the conserved F or W. The order of the fields is CDR3 protein, CDR3 length, V gene.

CSYIGGAGEQYF 12 TRBV29-1
CASSQTSKQGTGEKLFF 17 TRBV4-2
CASSYRPGQGTDTQYF 16 TRBV28
CASSSRTGANTGELFF 16 TRBV6-5
CATSEGEYEQYF 12 TRBV24-1
CASSSAGTDNTGELFF 16 TRBV7-9
CASSSPQTEVNTGELFF 17 TRBV12-3/TRBV12-4
CASSLIGFSGNTIYF 15 TRBV12-3/TRBV12-4
CASSLIMGYGYTF 13 TRBV27
CASSYFTGGTEAFF 14 TRBV6-5
CASSSTLYRDQETQYF 16 TRBV7-9
CSGNTGELFF 10 TRBV29-1
CSARAMESGSGRADTQYF 18 TRBV20-1
CASSLGLGREQFF 13 TRBV27
CAMGPVPLSSGRRETQYF 18 TRBV7-9
CASSDSGRAYTSYNEQFF 18 TRBV11-2
CASSQQMGGFGELFF 15 TRBV4-3
CASSFGGLAGDNEQFF 16 TRBV5-1
CSVEPTGGEQYF 12 TRBV29-1
CASSLRATFPAETQYF 16 TRBV27
CATGQAGEQPQHF 13 TRBV7-2
CATSEGTSGRRYNEQFF 17 TRBV24-1
CASSLEDSQGAFF 13 TRBV7-8
CASSPRSGSTDTQYF 15 TRBV12-3/TRBV12-4
CASSPIGIGTQYF 13 TRBV3-1
CASSQHGANVLTF 13 TRBV9
CASSLWDSLYGYTF 14 TRBV28
CSATLTGGADEQFF 14 TRBV20-1
CASSLASFRGYTF 13 TRBV7-2
CASSQGLAAQFF 12 TRBV19
CASSFGQANGELFF 14 TRBV5-1
CATSSTGRNTDTQYF 15 TRBV15
CASSPLRTRKVTDTQYF 17 TRBV7-9
CASSLTPGQPQHF 13 TRBV7-3
CASSIYSSGNTIYF 14 TRBV7-6
CASSQEDGEAAYEQYF 16 TRBV4-3